This TCR beta chain is from a study of CD8 T cells in ankylosing spondylitis. TCRdb used MiXCR to reprocess the 5' RACE reads, holding one entry per CDR3 protein. In the table there are fewer than 35,000 distinct CDR3 sequences, 30% of which are singletons. This clonotype was seen at least ten times. Unmatched junction bases numbered 3, after V lost 4 bases and J lost 0 bases. Germline assignment: CDR1 SEHNR and CDR2 FQNEAQ (reference sequence). This CDR3 spans 15 amino acids. The sequencing sample was made of synovial fluid, either unsorted or a sorted T cell fraction (not recorded which). This TCR was sampled from a male donor with ankylosing spondylitis. V gene TRBV7-9 combines with J gene TRBJ2-1; TRBD1 aligns across 7 bases. The CDR3 region is CASSSQGDSYNEQFF. CDR3 nucleotides: TGTGCCAGCAGCTCCCAGGGGGACTCCTACAATGAGCAGTTCTTC.